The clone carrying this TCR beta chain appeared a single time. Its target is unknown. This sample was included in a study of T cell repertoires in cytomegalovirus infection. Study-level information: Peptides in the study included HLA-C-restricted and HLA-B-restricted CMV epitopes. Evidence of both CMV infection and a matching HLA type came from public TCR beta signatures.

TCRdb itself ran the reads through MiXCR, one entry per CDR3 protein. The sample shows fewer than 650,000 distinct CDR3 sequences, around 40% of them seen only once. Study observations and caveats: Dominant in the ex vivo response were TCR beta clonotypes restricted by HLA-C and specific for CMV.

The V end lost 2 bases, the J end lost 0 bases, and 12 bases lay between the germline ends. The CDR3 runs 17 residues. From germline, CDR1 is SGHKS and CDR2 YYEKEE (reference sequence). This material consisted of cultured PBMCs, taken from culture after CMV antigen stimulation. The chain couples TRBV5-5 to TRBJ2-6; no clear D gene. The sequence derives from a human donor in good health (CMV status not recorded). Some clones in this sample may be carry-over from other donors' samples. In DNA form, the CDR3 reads TGTGCCAGCAGCTTTGAGACGGCCAGCTCTGGGGCCAACGTCCTGACTTTC. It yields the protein CASSFETASSGANVLTF.